This is a list of T cell receptor beta chains from one sample in a study of T-cell memory formation after mild COVID-19. Each CDR3 protein is one row after TCRdb ran MiXCR on the 5' RACE reads. The sample contains 120,000 to 150,000 distinct CDR3 sequences, approximately 5.7% of which appear only once. Sequencing was done on a sample of PBMCs or a T cell subset sorted from them (not recorded which). Every receptor here comes from an adult woman who had mild COVID-19 (a few samples of this study predate the infection). Cell type and time point are not known. CDR3s include the opening cysteine and the closing phenylalanine or tryptophan. The D gene is left open where the match is weak. Size is omitted from some rows. Given values are once, few, many or a class for expanded clones.

V	size	J	D	DNA	CDR3
TRBV12-3/TRBV12-4	many	TRBJ2-7	TRBD2	TGTGCCAGCACCCCGACTAGCGCGAGATACGAGCAGTACTTC	CASTPTSARYEQYF
TRBV5-1	many	TRBJ2-6	NA	TGCGCCAGCAGCTCCGGGCCACGCTCTGGGGCCAACGTCCTGACTTTC	CASSSGPRSGANVLTF
TRBV5-1	many	TRBJ2-7	NA	TGCGCCAGCGGCACCGCCCTGGACTACGAGCAGTACTTC	CASGTALDYEQYF
TRBV6-5	many	TRBJ1-1	NA	TGTGCCAGCAGGCCATCCGGGGGGGAAGCTTTCTTT	CASRPSGGEAFF
TRBV4-2	many	TRBJ1-1	NA	TGTGCCAGCAGCCAAGAAGGAGGGCGGGTAGCTTTCTTT	CASSQEGGRVAFF
TRBV5-1	NA	TRBJ2-1	NA	TGCGCCAGCAGCTTGGAGGGGAATAGGGACAATGAGCAGTTCTTC	CASSLEGNRDNEQFF
TRBV7-9	few	TRBJ1-2	NA	TGTGCCAGCAGCTTTACCCCTCAATTGTCTCGGGGCTACACCTTC	CASSFTPQLSRGYTF
TRBV9	many	TRBJ2-3	NA	TGTGCCAGCAGCGGAGGGGCAGGGGGGGCTGGAGATACGCAGTATTTT	CASSGGAGGAGDTQYF
TRBV3-1	many	TRBJ2-1	NA	TGTGCCAGCAGCTATCAGTCTCCGGGCGGCTCCTACAATGAGCAGTTCTTC	CASSYQSPGGSYNEQFF
TRBV29-1	few	TRBJ2-7	NA	TGCAGCGTTGGCGACACGCCTTACTACGAGCAGTACTTC	CSVGDTPYYEQYF
TRBV12-3/TRBV12-4	NA	TRBJ1-1	NA	TGTGCCAGCAGCTACCACCGGGGCAGGTTGAACACTGAAGCTTTCTTT	CASSYHRGRLNTEAFF
TRBV12-3/TRBV12-4	few	TRBJ2-7	NA	TGTGCCAGCAGTTTAAATGTCTACGAGCAGTACTTC	CASSLNVYEQYF
TRBV20-1	many	TRBJ1-2	NA	TGCAGTGCAGGTGTCACAGCTCTTAACTATGGCTACACCTTC	CSAGVTALNYGYTF
TRBV27	NA	TRBJ2-1	NA	TGTGCCAGCAGTTTTGGCAGAACCGCTGGGGAGCAGTTCTTC	CASSFGRTAGEQFF
TRBV7-6	NA	TRBJ2-3	NA	TGTGCCAGCAGCTTAGGAAACCCTTCGGCGCAGTATTTT	CASSLGNPSAQYF
TRBV12-3/TRBV12-4	many	TRBJ2-7	NA	TGTGCCAGCAGTTTAGCGTTTGCCAGGGGGGTAGCGGGGTCCTACGAGCAGTACTTC	CASSLAFARGVAGSYEQYF
TRBV7-9	NA	TRBJ2-3	TRBD2	TGTGCCAGCAGCTTACGAGGCGGGGGTAGCACAGATACGCAGTATTTT	CASSLRGGGSTDTQYF
TRBV7-8	medium-sized	TRBJ2-5	NA	TGTGCCAGCAGCTTCGGAATCCAAGAGACCCAGTACTTC	CASSFGIQETQYF
TRBV7-2	NA	TRBJ2-5	TRBD2	TGTGCCAGCAGCTTGATAGCGGGAGTGGTTTGCTTC	CASSLIAGVVCF
TRBV7-8	many	TRBJ2-3	NA	TGTGCCAGCAGCTTATCTAGCTGGAGCACAGATACGCAGTATTTT	CASSLSSWSTDTQYF
TRBV12-3/TRBV12-4	many	TRBJ2-3	NA	TGTGCCAGCAGTTCTACAGGGAGGACAGATACGCAGTATTTT	CASSSTGRTDTQYF
TRBV5-1	few	TRBJ2-7	NA	TGCGCCAGCAGCTTCCGTAAGGGGTTGGAGGAGCAGTACTTC	CASSFRKGLEEQYF